This T cell receptor (beta chain) was sequenced for a study of CD8 T cells in Susac syndrome. Random hexamers were used to reverse transcribe about 0.45 to 1 ug of RNA. TCRdb reprocessed the immunoSEQ multiplex PCR reads via MiXCR and lists one record per CDR3 protein. The sample lists around 200,000 distinct CDR3 sequences, 85% to 95% occurring once. With V trimmed by 5 bases and J by 2 bases, 10 bases remained unmatched. The CDR3 is made up of 16 amino acids. Germline V gene sequence: CDR1 SGHRS, CDR2 YFSETQ. This receptor was obtained from a human donor in good health. The specimen sequenced was CD4+ T cells from PBMCs. The chain uses TRBV5-1 and TRBJ2-1; 7 bases are a match to TRBD1. The CDR3 protein is CASSSTRGQTYNEQFF. DNA for the CDR3: TGCGCCAGCAGTTCGACCCGGGGACAGACCTACAATGAGCAGTTCTTC.